This T cell receptor beta chain was recovered during a study of OX40 agonist ivuxolimab in advanced cancers. Study overall: A mean age of roughly 62 years, range about 23 to 80, was recorded, and approximately 85% were male.

Comments on this clone: What it binds is not known.

There are 11 residues in the CDR3. The germline V gene encodes CDR1 DFQATT and CDR2 SNEGSKA (reference sequence). Trimming shortened V by 6 bases and J by 7 bases, and 13 bases separated the two germline ends. Study-level findings and limits: Partly responding patients at 0.1-3.0 mg/kg showed some of the smallest clonal expansion.

This table comes from immunoSEQ multiplex PCR, and its TCRdb copy is limited to in-frame clones, with some not included. The sample shows 89,000 or so clones, 80% to 90% of them seen only once. The material was CD4+ or CD8+ T cells sorted from blood, obtained in a trial of the OX40 agonist ivuxolimab. The TCR was taken from an adult with an advanced solid tumor such as melanoma, head and neck, liver or kidney cancer. The gene calls are TRBV20-1 and TRBJ2-7, with unresolved D. The CDR3 DNA follows: TGCAGTGCCTTGGGCCCTCGGGAGCAGTACTTC. Encoded protein: CSALGPREQYF.